Listed below are T cell receptor beta chains from one sample, sequenced in a study of T cells in Graves' hyperthyroidism and ophthalmopathy. TCRdb recomputed calls from the multiplex PCR reads with MiXCR, one row per CDR3 protein. The table includes approximately 640,000 distinct CDR3 sequences, approximately 15% detected once. Sequenced material: blood. The receptors were gathered from a man aged 45-65 years with Graves' hyperthyroidism. Both conserved end residues are part of each CDR3. The D gene is left open where the match is weak. Where a row states a size, it is once, few, many or the class of an expanded clone; other rows omit it.

V	J	size	D	DNA	CDR3
TRBV2	TRBJ2-2	many	-	TGTGCCAGCGGAGGACAGAGGGCCCCGAACACCGGGGAGCTGTTTTTT	CASGGQRAPNTGELFF
TRBV29-1	TRBJ2-3	many	TRBD2	TGCAGCGTTGAGGTTAGCGGGAGGGCCGCAGATACGCAGTATTTT	CSVEVSGRAADTQYF
TRBV10-3	TRBJ2-7	-	TRBD2	TGTGCCATCAGGGGGACTAGCGGGAGACGCGAGCAGTACTTC	CAIRGTSGRREQYF
TRBV30	TRBJ2-1	few	-	TGTGCCTGGAGTAGCGCCAGTCGGCAGTTCTTC	CAWSSASRQFF
TRBV5-1	TRBJ2-5	many	TRBD2	TGCGCCAGCAGCTTGGGGACTAGCGGAACTCAAGAGACCCAGTACTTC	CASSLGTSGTQETQYF
TRBV4-1	TRBJ2-7	-	-	TGCGCCAGCAGCCTGGGTCCTCCCTCCGAGCAGTACTTC	CASSLGPPSEQYF
TRBV18	TRBJ2-7	many	-	TGTGCCAGCTCCGACGCACCAGGCGCCCTTGGGGTGGAGCAGTACTTC	CASSDAPGALGVEQYF
TRBV6-5	TRBJ2-7	few	TRBD2	TGTGCCAGCAGTTACTCGTCTAGCGGGTTCTCCTACGAGCAGTACTTC	CASSYSSSGFSYEQYF
TRBV7-2	TRBJ2-2	many	-	TGTGCCAGCAGCTTAGTGTCCGGGGCCCAGAACACCGGGGAGCTGTTTTTT	CASSLVSGAQNTGELFF
TRBV3-1	TRBJ2-3	few	-	TGTGCCAGCAGCCAAGATCAGGGGTCAGTCACAGATACGCAGTATTTT	CASSQDQGSVTDTQYF
TRBV28	TRBJ2-3	many	TRBD1	TGTGCCAGCACCCGGACAGGGTCCTTTAGAGATACGCAGTATTTT	CASTRTGSFRDTQYF
TRBV20-1	TRBJ1-1	-	-	TGCAGTGCTAGGGCGGGAGGGGCGAAGGACACTGAAGCTTTCTTT	CSARAGGAKDTEAFF
TRBV10-3	TRBJ2-2	few	TRBD2	TGTGCCATCGGGACTAGCGGGGACGCGAACACCGGGGAGCTGTTTTTT	CAIGTSGDANTGELFF
TRBV6-2/TRBV6-3	TRBJ2-7	many	-	TGTGCCAGCAGTTACCCCGATTCCGCCTCCTACGAGCAGTACTTC	CASSYPDSASYEQYF
TRBV7-2	TRBJ2-4	few	TRBD1	TGTGCCAGCAGCCCCAGGGACAGGGTCCAATCCCAAAACATTCAGTACTTC	CASSPRDRVQSQNIQYF
TRBV7-9	TRBJ2-5	few	-	TGTGCCAGCAGCTTAGTGGCGGGTAGCGGAGAGACCCAGTACTTC	CASSLVAGSGETQYF
TRBV20-1	TRBJ2-1	many	TRBD1	TGCAGTGCCCCGGCCGTGACAGGGGGCTTTCTTGAGCAGTTCTTC	CSAPAVTGGFLEQFF
TRBV6-6	TRBJ1-5	-	TRBD1	TGTGCCAGCAGTTACGAGGGGGCCGGGCAGCCCCAGCATTTT	CASSYEGAGQPQHF
TRBV27	TRBJ1-2	many	-	TGTGCCAGCAGGCGCGAGGGAGGCTATGGCTACACCTTC	CASRREGGYGYTF
TRBV25-1	TRBJ2-1	-	-	TGTGCCAGCAGTGAATTAGGTGGGAGCGGGCTTGAGTACAATGAGCAGTTCTTC	CASSELGGSGLEYNEQFF
TRBV5-6	TRBJ2-7	few	-	TGTGCCAGCAGCTTAGAGGGGCGTTGGGACGAGCAGTACTTC	CASSLEGRWDEQYF
TRBV7-3	TRBJ1-3	-	-	TGTGCCAGCAGCCCGAAGAGCTACTCTGGAAACACCATATATTTT	CASSPKSYSGNTIYF
TRBV30	TRBJ1-2	many	-	TGTGCCTGGAGTGCAAACAGGGCCGGGATCGGCTACACCTTC	CAWSANRAGIGYTF
TRBV11-2	TRBJ2-5	few	-	TGTGCCAGCAGCCCCAGACTAGGGGATAATAGAGAGACCCAGTACTTC	CASSPRLGDNRETQYF
TRBV30	TRBJ2-1	-	-	TGTGCCTGGAGTTACCCGTGGAGTAGAACCTACAATGAGCAGTTCTTC	CAWSYPWSRTYNEQFF
TRBV28	TRBJ2-7	many	-	TGTGCCAGCAGTTTAAGTGGTTTAGGCTACGAGCAGTACTTC	CASSLSGLGYEQYF
TRBV19	TRBJ2-1	many	TRBD2	TGTGCCAGTAGTATCCGGACTAGCGGCTACAATGAGCAGTTCTTC	CASSIRTSGYNEQFF
TRBV2	TRBJ1-1	many	TRBD1	TGTGCCAGCAGCGAAAGATCCGGGACAGGGGGCCCGGGAGCTTTCTTT	CASSERSGTGGPGAFF
TRBV9	TRBJ2-1	many	TRBD2	TGTGCCAGCAGCGTAGTGGGTAGCGGGGGCAATGAGCAGTTCTTC	CASSVVGSGGNEQFF
TRBV6-6	TRBJ2-2	-	-	TGTGCCAGCAGTTACCACCTCGGGGAGCTGTTTTTT	CASSYHLGELFF
TRBV24-1	TRBJ2-3	many	TRBD1	TGTGCCACCAGTGATTTGTCGCCAGGGGGCCCATATACGCAGTATTTT	CATSDLSPGGPYTQYF
TRBV12-3/TRBV12-4	TRBJ1-1	many	-	TGTGCCAGCAGTTTGGGCACTCACACTGAAGCTTTCTTT	CASSLGTHTEAFF
TRBV28	TRBJ2-5	many	TRBD2	TGTGCCAGCAGCAGTTTAGGAGCTAGCGGGGCGTCTGTGGAGACCCAGTACTTC	CASSSLGASGASVETQYF
TRBV20-1	TRBJ2-7	many	-	TGCAGTGCTCTTGAGAACTCCTACGAGCAGTACTTC	CSALENSYEQYF